Listed below are T cell receptor beta chains from one sample, sequenced in a study of T cells in tuberculosis. The method was immunoSEQ multiplex PCR; TCRdb's version includes in-frame clones alone and lacks a portion of them. The repertoire holds about 49,000 clones, with 90% to 95% as singletons. The sample was PBMCs, taken at tuberculosis diagnosis. These receptors all come from an adult with tuberculosis. Both conserved end residues are part of each CDR3. Each record gives: J gene, clone size, D gene, V gene, CDR3 protein, CDR3 DNA. A D gene is named only where the DNA matches it firmly. Rows give clone size only sometimes, using once, few, many, or a class for an expanded clone.

J gene: TRBJ2-1
clone size: once
D gene: TRBD1
V gene: TRBV4-1
CDR3 protein: CASSQGDRGVSSEQFF
CDR3 DNA: TGCGCCAGCAGCCAAGGTGACAGGGGGGTTTCGAGTGAGCAGTTCTTC

J gene: TRBJ2-3
clone size: .
D gene: TRBD2
V gene: TRBV10-3
CDR3 protein: CAISEASGKVADTQYF
CDR3 DNA: TGTGCCATCAGTGAAGCTAGCGGGAAGGTAGCAGATACGCAGTATTTT

J gene: TRBJ1-1
clone size: .
D gene: .
V gene: TRBV5-1
CDR3 protein: CASSPDSGAYTEAFF
CDR3 DNA: TGCGCCAGCAGCCCCGACTCAGGGGCGTACACTGAAGCTTTCTTT

J gene: TRBJ2-1
clone size: .
D gene: .
V gene: TRBV20-1
CDR3 protein: CSARDPGEQFF
CDR3 DNA: TGCAGTGCTAGAGATCCGGGTGAGCAGTTCTTC

J gene: TRBJ1-3
clone size: once
D gene: .
V gene: TRBV7-2
CDR3 protein: CASSVEASGNTIYF
CDR3 DNA: TGTGCCAGCAGCGTGGAGGCCTCAGGAAACACCATATATTTT

J gene: TRBJ2-7
clone size: .
D gene: .
V gene: TRBV6-5
CDR3 protein: CASSFITGYEQYF
CDR3 DNA: TGTGCCAGCAGTTTTATAACGGGGTACGAGCAGTACTTC

J gene: TRBJ2-5
clone size: .
D gene: TRBD2
V gene: TRBV5-4
CDR3 protein: CASGPTDLAGQETQYF
CDR3 DNA: TGTGCCAGCGGCCCGACAGATCTAGCGGGGCAAGAGACCCAGTACTTC

J gene: TRBJ2-1
clone size: .
D gene: TRBD2
V gene: TRBV11-3
CDR3 protein: CASRGLGGGSYNEQFF
CDR3 DNA: TGTGCCAGCAGGGGACTAGGCGGGGGGTCCTACAATGAGCAGTTCTTC

J gene: TRBJ2-2
clone size: .
D gene: TRBD1
V gene: TRBV2
CDR3 protein: CASRGTGSGELFF
CDR3 DNA: TGTGCCAGCAGGGGGACAGGGTCCGGGGAGCTGTTTTTT

J gene: TRBJ2-7
clone size: .
D gene: .
V gene: TRBV2
CDR3 protein: CASSEGGPPLYEQYF
CDR3 DNA: TGTGCCAGCTCTGAGGGGGGGCCCCCCCTCTACGAGCAGTACTTC